The 11 T cell receptor beta chains below were found in one sample sequenced in a study of shared clonotypes between healthy human individuals. Libraries were prepared by immunoSEQ multiplex PCR; TCRdb keeps only in-frame clonotypes and omits some of them. The sample includes 2 million to 2.5 million clones, approximately 94% of them seen just once. Sequencing was done on a sample of naive CD4+ T cells sorted from blood. Subset denoted: CD45RA+ positively selected. Receptor source: a man in his late teens or twenties in good health.

Here the CDR3 reads CASSPPAGNWEQYF. In DNA form, the CDR3 reads TGTGCCAGCTCACCACCGGCGGGAAATTGGGAGCAGTACTTC. This rearrangement joins TRBV18 to TRBJ2-7; tentative D call: TRBD2 (6 bases). From germline, CDR1 is KGHSH and CDR2 LQKENI. The CDR3 extends over 14 amino acids. V lost 0 bases to trimming and J lost 7 bases, with 13 bases between them. Variable domain in full (rest from reference TRBV18 and TRBJ2-7): NAGVMQNPRHLVRRRGQEARLRCSPMKGHSHVYWYRQLPEEGLKFMVYLQKENIIDESGMPKERFSAEFPKEGPSILRIQQVVRGDSAAYFCASSPPAGNWEQYFGPGTRLTVT.

The rearrangement joins TRBV5-1 to TRBJ2-7, with D possibly being TRBD2 (5 bases). With 0 bases removed from V and 0 bases from J, the gap between germline ends came to 10 bases. The germline gives CDR1 SGHRS, CDR2 YFSETQ. The CDR3 totals 15 residues. In DNA, the CDR3 is TGCGCCAGCAGCTTGGGGTCGGGATACTCCTACGAGCAGTACTTC. Its translation: CASSLGSGYSYEQYF. Looking up the rest from reference TRBV5-1 and TRBJ2-7 gives the full variable domain: KAGVTQTPRYLIKTRGQQVTLSCSPISGHRSVSWYQQTPGQGLQFLFEYFSETQRNKGNFPGRFSGRQFSNSRSEMNVSTLELGDSALYLCASSLGSGYSYEQYFGPGTRLTVT.

About this clone: One end of the junction is discordant with germline, which a read error may explain. The rearrangement joins TRBV7-7 to TRBJ2-7, with TRBD1 matching 7 bases. Per the germline V gene, CDR1 is SSHAT and CDR2 is FNYEAQ (reference sequence). The CDR3 consists of 17 residues. The DNA for the CDR3 is TGTGCTAGCAGCTTAGACCCATATACAGGGGTTCCCTACGAGCAGTACTTC. Translated, it gives CASSLDPYTGVPYEQYF.

The chain is built from TRBV5-1 and TRBJ1-6, with 8 bases identical to TRBD1. CDR1 is SGHRS and CDR2 is YFSETQ in the germline V gene. The CDR3 totals 13 residues. Trimming cost V 2 bases and J 18 bases; bases outside gene matches: 10. The CDR3 sequence: CASSFGQGDSPHF. The CDR3 DNA reads as TGCGCCAGCAGCTTCGGACAGGGAGATTCCCCCCACTTT.

The chain employs TRBV10-3 and TRBJ1-6, with D possibly being TRBD1 (6 bases). CDR1 and CDR2 (germline): ENHRY, SYGVKD. Trimming stripped 3 bases from V and 6 bases from J, with 12 bases between. The CDR3 is 15 residues long. DNA for the CDR3: TGTGCCATCAGTGAATGGGGGGCTAGTAATTCACCCCTCCACTTT. It yields the protein CAISEWGASNSPLHF.

The chain combines TRBV2 with TRBJ1-1; no firm D call. The V and J ends lost 4 bases and 8 bases respectively, with 17 bases between them. Germline V CDR1 and CDR2: SNHLY, FYNNEI. The CDR3 spans 14 residues. CDR3 in amino acids: CASSGGKGYNEAFF. The CDR3 nucleotides are TGTGCCAGCAGTGGGGGAAAGGGCTACAACGAAGCTTTCTTT.

A single count supports this clone. CDR3 bases: TGTGCCAGCAGTGAACCACGGACTAGCGTCGATGAGCAGTTCTTC. Protein: CASSEPRTSVDEQFF. V gene TRBV25-1 combines with J gene TRBJ2-1, with 9 bases aligning to TRBD2. Trimming cost V 2 bases and J 8 bases; bases outside gene matches: 7. CDR3 length: 15 amino acids. Germline values: CDR1 MGHDK, CDR2 SYGVNS.

Here the CDR3 reads CASGDSDHGYTF. CDR3 in DNA: TGTGCCAGCGGGGACAGCGACCATGGCTACACCTTC. The gene calls are TRBV2 and TRBJ1-2; TRBD1 agrees at 7 bases. The CDR3 has 12 amino acids. Germline values: CDR1 SNHLY, CDR2 FYNNEI. Trimming at V came to 8 bases and at J to 6 bases, leaving 6 bases not matched to a gene.

The CDR3 sequence: CASSSFYEQFF. The DNA for the CDR3 is TGTGCCAGCAGCTCTTTCTATGAGCAGTTCTTC. The chain employs TRBV5-8 and TRBJ2-1, with D uncertain. In germline, CDR1 is SGHTS, CDR2 YDEGEE. Trimming took 3 bases from V and 8 from J, leaving 6 bases between them. The CDR3 sequence is 11 residues long.

The chain joins TRBV23-1 to TRBJ1-2; 11 bases are shared with TRBD1. TRBV23-1 is designated an ORF whose function remains uncertain. CDR3 length: 15 residues. V lost 5 bases and J lost 4; bases outside the gene matches: 6. CDR3 sequence: CASSSRTGGAYGYTF. The CDR3 DNA follows: TGCGCCAGCAGTTCTCGGACAGGGGGCGCCTATGGCTACACCTTC.

CDR3 nucleotide sequence: TGTGCCAGCAGCTTGTTACCAGCCCCCCAATACGAGCAGTACTTC. It encodes CASSLLPAPQYEQYF. The chain carries TRBV5-5 and TRBJ2-7; D not resolved. The CDR3 loop spans 15 amino acids. In germline, CDR1 is SGHKS, CDR2 YYEKEE (reference sequence). The V and J ends lost 1 base and 4 bases respectively, with 15 bases between them.